A selection of T cell receptor beta chains follows, all from one sample in a study of T cell responses to AZD1222 COVID-19 vaccine. Data came from immunoSEQ multiplex PCR; TCRdb stores just in-frame clones and leaves some out. The sample comprises about 110,000 clones, 85% to 90% of which are singletons, and approximately 3% rests with the top ten. The material was peripheral blood, obtained on day 0 of AZD1222 vaccination. The receptors were sampled from an adult in good health. The CDR3 runs from the conserved cysteine through the conserved F or W. Fields, in order: V gene, clone size, CDR3 protein. Part of the rows lack a size; the others show once, few, many or a class for expanded clones.

v_gene: TRBV30
abundance: -
CDR3aa: CAWGGRAGPGNTIYF

v_gene: TRBV5-4
abundance: -
CDR3aa: CASSVGQKVDAFF

v_gene: TRBV10-1
abundance: -
CDR3aa: CASTRDSGNTIYF

v_gene: TRBV5-1
abundance: -
CDR3aa: CASSLDRNYNEQFF

v_gene: TRBV25-1
abundance: few
CDR3aa: CASSRGREQFF

v_gene: TRBV15
abundance: once
CDR3aa: CATSRPSGANNEQFF

v_gene: TRBV19
abundance: -
CDR3aa: CASSRPKGVGADTEAFF

v_gene: TRBV5-1
abundance: -
CDR3aa: CASREGFGFNYGYTF

v_gene: TRBV30
abundance: -
CDR3aa: CAWSDPNQPQHF

v_gene: TRBV5-1
abundance: few
CDR3aa: CASSLIEGANTEAFF

v_gene: TRBV19
abundance: -
CDR3aa: CASIRGTNTGELFF

v_gene: TRBV5-1
abundance: few
CDR3aa: CASSKSVGGGYEQYF

v_gene: TRBV7-2
abundance: -
CDR3aa: CASSPSSLAGGGRVDTQYF

v_gene: TRBV5-4
abundance: few
CDR3aa: CASTLGNIYEQYF

v_gene: TRBV28
abundance: -
CDR3aa: CASSSGQNYGYTF

v_gene: TRBV19
abundance: -
CDR3aa: CAAQSIEGYSNQPQHF

v_gene: TRBV7-9
abundance: -
CDR3aa: CASSLKDLGYTQYF

v_gene: TRBV6-5
abundance: -
CDR3aa: CASSYRTGTNTGELFF

v_gene: TRBV9
abundance: -
CDR3aa: CASSSGGRGMNTEAFF

v_gene: TRBV11-1
abundance: once
CDR3aa: CASSIGRGASFGYTF

v_gene: TRBV5-1
abundance: -
CDR3aa: CASHAGVQETQYF

v_gene: TRBV28
abundance: -
CDR3aa: CASSPGTAANYGYTF

v_gene: TRBV10-3
abundance: few
CDR3aa: CAISSPGIYGDYGYTF

v_gene: TRBV12-5
abundance: -
CDR3aa: CASGFGRGDNQPQHF

v_gene: TRBV6-5
abundance: -
CDR3aa: CASSRTGQALQPQHF

v_gene: TRBV5-1
abundance: -
CDR3aa: CASRWASGQETQYF

v_gene: TRBV3-1/TRBV3-2
abundance: -
CDR3aa: CASSLSPQGMGGYTF

v_gene: TRBV7-2
abundance: -
CDR3aa: CASSFRGLNTEAFF

v_gene: TRBV7-3
abundance: few
CDR3aa: CASSLRGPTDTQYF

v_gene: TRBV5-4
abundance: -
CDR3aa: CASSLGGGRDQPQHF

v_gene: TRBV24-1
abundance: few
CDR3aa: CATRGTGGNQPQHF

v_gene: TRBV29-1
abundance: -
CDR3aa: CSVERRDTEAFF

v_gene: TRBV6-2/TRBV6-3
abundance: -
CDR3aa: CASSYRDGAGWNRDLHF

v_gene: TRBV7-2
abundance: -
CDR3aa: CASSLSGTGLPYEQYF

v_gene: TRBV4-2
abundance: many
CDR3aa: CASSQQFRGQSHEQYF

v_gene: TRBV2
abundance: -
CDR3aa: CASSEGTGRTEAFF

v_gene: TRBV3-1/TRBV3-2
abundance: -
CDR3aa: CASSRGRGLGQPQHF

v_gene: TRBV6-5
abundance: -
CDR3aa: CASSYTTYNEQFF

v_gene: TRBV5-6
abundance: -
CDR3aa: CASSLIQETDTQYF

v_gene: TRBV6-5
abundance: -
CDR3aa: CAIPTGQGTKETQYF

v_gene: TRBV7-8
abundance: few
CDR3aa: CASSLAGQPQHF

v_gene: TRBV7-9
abundance: -
CDR3aa: CASSFWFVVRDRVTYEQYF

v_gene: TRBV7-3
abundance: once
CDR3aa: CASSFYTGDTQYF

v_gene: TRBV6-5
abundance: -
CDR3aa: CASKQQALVPEKLFF

v_gene: TRBV3-1/TRBV3-2
abundance: -
CDR3aa: CASSQTDFPGPNEQFF

v_gene: TRBV6-5
abundance: -
CDR3aa: CASSYSGRIYNSPLHF

v_gene: TRBV4-2
abundance: -
CDR3aa: CASSPNPGLNYGYTF

v_gene: TRBV28
abundance: -
CDR3aa: CASNRDRLAYEQYF

v_gene: TRBV29-1
abundance: -
CDR3aa: CSVGSGAYGYTF

v_gene: TRBV4-2
abundance: -
CDR3aa: CASSPGASGGFTYNEQFF

v_gene: TRBV6-2/TRBV6-3
abundance: -
CDR3aa: CASSFGQTEAFF

v_gene: TRBV4-3
abundance: -
CDR3aa: CASSQGGLLSTDTQYF

v_gene: TRBV6-5
abundance: -
CDR3aa: CASSLGTEAFF

v_gene: TRBV6-5
abundance: -
CDR3aa: CASSFGDRAYEQYF

v_gene: TRBV11-1
abundance: -
CDR3aa: CASSPRPSGANVLTF

v_gene: TRBV7-2
abundance: -
CDR3aa: CASSSPSGFTAYNSPLHF

v_gene: TRBV28
abundance: -
CDR3aa: CASISRGVQETQYF

v_gene: TRBV20-1
abundance: -
CDR3aa: CSASAGVAYSPLHF

v_gene: TRBV14
abundance: -
CDR3aa: CASSLLRFGVMNTEAFF